One and the same sample provided the 10 T cell receptor beta chains below, sequenced in a study of graft-versus-host responses after intestinal transplantation. Antigens of these TCRs are unknown. The method was immunoSEQ multiplex PCR; TCRdb's version includes in-frame clones alone and lacks a portion of them. The table records around 110,000 clones, around 90% of them present only once. Source: unstimulated CD4+ T cells sorted from spleen or lymph node cells, taken before transplant. These receptors all come from a human donor who was the organ donor for an intestinal transplant.

V usage is TRBV7-9 and J usage is TRBJ2-3, with D tentatively TRBD2 (7 bases). The CDR3 is made up of 13 amino acids. Trimming took off 7 bases at V and 11 bases at J, with 19 bases between the two ends. Germline V gives CDR1 SEHNR, CDR2 FQNEAQ (reference sequence). The CDR3 loop is CASTPGGRPGQYF. In DNA form, the CDR3 reads TGTGCCAGCACCCCGGGGGGCCGCCCGGGGCAGTATTTT.

This chain joins TRBV5-5 and TRBJ1-5; weak D call: TRBD1 (5 bases). Between the trimmed V and J ends, which lost 4 bases and 5 bases, there was a span of 10 bases. CDR1 SGHKS and CDR2 YYEKEE come from the germline V gene (reference sequence). This CDR3 has 13 amino acids. CDR3 sequence (DNA): TGTGCCAGCAGCAGGGGTCTGGATCAGCCCCAGCATTTT. Translating it yields CASSRGLDQPQHF.

The CDR3 nucleotides read TGTGCCAGCAGCTTAGGGGGGCTCTCAGATACGCAGTATTTT. As protein: CASSLGGLSDTQYF. V usage is TRBV7-7 and J usage is TRBJ2-3; the D gene is possibly TRBD1 (6 bases). In germline, CDR1 is SSHAT, CDR2 FNYEAQ (reference sequence). The CDR3 is 14 amino acids. V was pared by 1 base and J by 4 bases, with 9 bases between.

The V gene is TRBV10-1, the J gene TRBJ2-2; 11 nucleotides line up with TRBD1. CDR1 and CDR2 (germline): WNHNN, SYGVQD (reference sequence). J lost 4 bases, V lost 5 bases, and 3 bases had no gene match. This CDR3 is 15 amino acids long. CDR3 bases: TGCGCCAGCAGTAAAGGGACAGGGGGCACCGGGGAGCTGTTTTTT. Its protein product is CASSKGTGGTGELFF.

This clone was seen a handful of times. The V call is TRBV5-1, the J call TRBJ2-1, with 13 bases that match TRBD2. V was pared by 3 bases and J by 0 bases, with 3 bases of the junction left unmatched. Looked up from germline, CDR1 is SGHRS and CDR2 is YFSETQ. CDR3 size: 17 residues. The CDR3 here is CASSSRTSGSSYNEQFF. Here the CDR3 DNA reads TGCGCCAGCAGCTCCCGGACTAGCGGGAGCTCCTACAATGAGCAGTTCTTC.

The rearrangement links TRBV2 to TRBJ1-2, with D unresolved. V gave up 3 bases and J gave up 6 bases, with 11 bases separating them. Per the germline V gene, CDR1 is SNHLY and CDR2 is FYNNEI. The CDR3 is made up of 13 amino acids. The chain's CDR3 is CASSDPGRDGYTF. CDR3 DNA: TGTGCCAGCAGTGACCCCGGACGGGATGGCTACACCTTC.

The rearrangement uses TRBV7-8 and TRBJ1-5, with D possibly matching TRBD1 (6 bases). Germline V lookup: CDR1 SGHVS, CDR2 FQNEAQ. The CDR3 is made up of 14 amino acids. V lost 2 bases and J 7 bases, leaving 12 bases between the germline ends. In nucleotides, the CDR3 is TGTGCCAGCAGCTTAAAAGGGGGAGGCCAGCCCCAGCATTTT. Translation: CASSLKGGGQPQHF.

The chain joins TRBV27 to TRBJ1-5; 12 bases line up with TRBD1. Trimming removed 5 bases from V and 4 bases from J; junction bases left unmatched: 15. The CDR3 is 19 amino acids. Germline assignment: CDR1 MNHEY and CDR2 SMNVEV (reference sequence). CDR3 in amino acids: CASSPLVGTGGLWNQPQHF. The CDR3, as DNA: TGTGCCAGCAGTCCACTCGTAGGGACAGGGGGCCTTTGGAATCAGCCCCAGCATTTT.

The chain's CDR3 is CASSLGAGPTEAFF. The CDR3 DNA is TGTGCCAGCAGCTTAGGGGCAGGACCCACTGAAGCTTTCTTT. The chain joins TRBV11-3 to TRBJ1-1; no clear D gene. The germline gives CDR1 SGHNT, CDR2 YENEEA. V lost 1 base, J lost 4 bases, and 10 bases lay in between. The CDR3 is 14 amino acids. Together with reference TRBV11-3 and TRBJ1-1, the CDR3 gives the full variable domain: EAGVVQSPRYKIIEKKQPVAFWCNPISGHNTLYWYLQNLGQGPELLIRYENEEAVDDSQLPKDRFSAERLKGVDSTLKIQPAELGDSAVYLCASSLGAGPTEAFFGQGTRLTVV.

V usage is TRBV27 and J usage is TRBJ1-4; the D gene is possibly TRBD1 (5 bases). This CDR3 region has 16 residues. Germline CDR1 reads MNHEY; CDR2 reads SMNVEV (reference sequence). The V gene lost 7 bases and the J gene lost 0 bases, with 15 bases spanning the gap. The CDR3 coding sequence is TGTGCCAGCACCTCCTTTGGGGCTGCAACTAATGAAAAACTGTTTTTT. It codes for CASTSFGAATNEKLFF.